This T cell receptor beta chain was recorded in a study of blood T cell repertoires in COVID-19. CDR3 length: 15 amino acids. Losses at the gene ends were 6 bases for V and 8 bases for J; bases not matched to a gene: 9. In germline, CDR1 is MDHEN, CDR2 SYDVKM. Seattle's enrolled individuals joined amid active infection and were then monitored longitudinally. Libraries were prepared by immunoSEQ multiplex PCR; TCRdb keeps only in-frame clonotypes and omits some of them. The sample yields approximately 500,000 clones, roughly 89% seen once. The receptor's source is a man younger than 35 with COVID-19, enrolled during active disease. Sequenced sample: peripheral blood. The J gene is TRBJ2-1, the V gene TRBV28; 11 positions match TRBD1. The CDR3, as DNA: TGTGCCAGCAGCCGAAACCTGGACAGGGGGCATGAGCAGTTCTTC. It encodes CASSRNLDRGHEQFF. Full variable domain (rest looked up from reference TRBV28 and TRBJ2-1): DVKVTQSSRYLVKRTGEKVFLECVQDMDHENMFWYRQDPGLGLRLIYFSYDVKMKEKGDIPEGYSVSREKKERFSLILESASTNQTSMYLCASSRNLDRGHEQFFGPGTRLTVL.